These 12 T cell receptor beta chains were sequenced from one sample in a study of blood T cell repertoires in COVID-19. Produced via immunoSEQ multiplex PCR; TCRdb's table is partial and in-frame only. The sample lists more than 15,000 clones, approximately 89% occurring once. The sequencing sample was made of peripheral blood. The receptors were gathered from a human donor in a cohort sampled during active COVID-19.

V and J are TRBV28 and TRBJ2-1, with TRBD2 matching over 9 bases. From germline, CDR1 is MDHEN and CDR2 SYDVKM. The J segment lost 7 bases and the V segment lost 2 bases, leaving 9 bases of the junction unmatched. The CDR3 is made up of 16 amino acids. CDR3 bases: TGTGCCAGCAGTTTACCCGGGACTAGCATAAATAATGAGCAGTTCTTC. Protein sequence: CASSLPGTSINNEQFF.

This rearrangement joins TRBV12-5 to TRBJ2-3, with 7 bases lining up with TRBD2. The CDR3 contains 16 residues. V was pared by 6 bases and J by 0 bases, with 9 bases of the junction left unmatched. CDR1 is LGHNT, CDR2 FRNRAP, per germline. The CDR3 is CASGPGFSGSTDTQYF. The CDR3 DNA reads TGTGCTAGTGGCCCCGGTTTTAGCGGGAGCACAGATACGCAGTATTTT.

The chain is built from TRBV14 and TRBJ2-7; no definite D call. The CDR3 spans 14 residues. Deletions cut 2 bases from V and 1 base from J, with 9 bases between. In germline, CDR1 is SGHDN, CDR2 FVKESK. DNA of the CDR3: TGTGCCAGCAGCCAATTGGCCGGGTCCTACGAGCAGTACTTC. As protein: CASSQLAGSYEQYF. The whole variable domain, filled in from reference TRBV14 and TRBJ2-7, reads EAGVTQFPSHSVIEKGQTVTLRCDPISGHDNLYWYRRVMGKEIKFLLHFVKESKQDESGMPNNRFLAERTGGTYSTLKVQPAELEDSGVYFCASSQLAGSYEQYFGPGTRLTVT.

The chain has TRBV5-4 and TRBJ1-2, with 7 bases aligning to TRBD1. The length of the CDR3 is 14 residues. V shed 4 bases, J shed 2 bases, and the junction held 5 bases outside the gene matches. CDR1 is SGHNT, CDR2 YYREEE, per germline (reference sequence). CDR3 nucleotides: TGTGCCAGCAGCCTACAGACAGGGAACTATGGCTACACCTTC. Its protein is CASSLQTGNYGYTF.

This CDR3 is CASSIGGQGEAFF. For the CDR3, the DNA is TGTGCCAGTAGTATAGGGGGACAGGGTGAAGCTTTCTTT. V gene TRBV19 combines with J gene TRBJ1-1, with 9 bases matching TRBD1. Germline V gene data show CDR1 as LNHDA and CDR2 as SQIVND (reference sequence). V trimming: 1 base; J trimming: 7 bases; junction bases outside the gene matches: 1. The CDR3 covers 13 residues. The full variable domain, its missing parts supplied by reference TRBV19 and TRBJ1-1, is DGGITQSPKYLFRKEGQNVTLSCEQNLNHDAMYWYRQDPGQGLRLIYYSQIVNDFQKGDIAEGYSVSREKKESFPLTVTSAQKNPTAFYLCASSIGGQGEAFFGQGTRLTVV.

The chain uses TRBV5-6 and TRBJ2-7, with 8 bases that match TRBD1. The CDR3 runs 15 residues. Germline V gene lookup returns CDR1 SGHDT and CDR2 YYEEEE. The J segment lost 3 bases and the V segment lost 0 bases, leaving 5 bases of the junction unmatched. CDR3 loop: CASSLDRGRYYEQYF. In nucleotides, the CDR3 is TGTGCCAGCAGCTTGGACAGGGGGAGATACTACGAGCAGTACTTC.

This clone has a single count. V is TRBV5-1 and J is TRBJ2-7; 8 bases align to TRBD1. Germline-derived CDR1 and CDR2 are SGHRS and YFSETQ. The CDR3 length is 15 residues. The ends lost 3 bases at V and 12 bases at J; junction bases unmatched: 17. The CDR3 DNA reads TGCGCCAGCAGCTCCCAATCGGACAGGGTTGACCGTCGGTACTTC. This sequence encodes CASSSQSDRVDRRYF.

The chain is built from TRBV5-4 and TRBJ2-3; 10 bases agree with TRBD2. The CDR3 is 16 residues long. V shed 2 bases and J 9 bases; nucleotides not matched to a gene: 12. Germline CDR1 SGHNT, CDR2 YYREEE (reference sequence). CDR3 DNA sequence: TGTGCCAGCAGCTTACCAGCGGGGGGGGTTTCGAAAACGCAGTATTTT. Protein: CASSLPAGGVSKTQYF.

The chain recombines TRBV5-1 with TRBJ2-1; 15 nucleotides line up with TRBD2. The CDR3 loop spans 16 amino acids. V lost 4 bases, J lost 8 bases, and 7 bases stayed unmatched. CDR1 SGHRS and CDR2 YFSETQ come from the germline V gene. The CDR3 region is CASSLGLAGGRDEQFF. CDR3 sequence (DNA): TGCGCCAGCAGCCTGGGACTAGCGGGAGGAAGGGATGAGCAGTTCTTC.

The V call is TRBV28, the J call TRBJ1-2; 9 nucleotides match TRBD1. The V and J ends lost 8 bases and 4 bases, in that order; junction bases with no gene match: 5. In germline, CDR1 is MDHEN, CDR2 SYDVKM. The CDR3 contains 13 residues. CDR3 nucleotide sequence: TGTGCCAGCGCAGGGACAGGGCTCTATGGCTACACCTTC. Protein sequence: CASAGTGLYGYTF.

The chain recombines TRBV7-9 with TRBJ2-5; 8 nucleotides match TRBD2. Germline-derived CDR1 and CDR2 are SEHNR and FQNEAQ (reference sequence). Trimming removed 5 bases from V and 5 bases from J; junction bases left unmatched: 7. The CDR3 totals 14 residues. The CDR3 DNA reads TGTGCCAGCAGCGAGGGACTAGGAGGCGAGACCCAGTACTTC. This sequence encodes CASSEGLGGETQYF.

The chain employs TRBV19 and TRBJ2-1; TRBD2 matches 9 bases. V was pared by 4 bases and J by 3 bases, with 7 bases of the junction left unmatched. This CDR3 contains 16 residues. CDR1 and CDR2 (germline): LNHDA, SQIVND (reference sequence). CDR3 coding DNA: TGTGCCAGTAGTACCAGCGGGAGGATTAGCTACAATGAGCAGTTCTTC. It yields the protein CASSTSGRISYNEQFF.